These 13 T cell receptor beta chains share one sample of origin, sequenced in a study of vaccination and CD4 T cells after COVID-19. Noted treatment: approximately nine-day PBMC culture with coronavirus spike peptide pools or control peptides (ViraFEST assay). Harvesting of the unexposed donor's CD4+ T cells predated the COVID-19 pandemic (2011-2018). An Oncomine TCR Beta short-read assay was used to sequence the DNA from cultured CD4+ T cells. TCRdb reanalysed the PCR reads using MiXCR and keeps one entry per CDR3 protein. Among roughly 8,100 distinct CDR3 sequences listed, over 45% were seen once. These receptors have no known antigen. The sample taken for sequencing was CD4+ T cells from blood, cultured in vitro. These receptors were taken from a human donor in good health.

This clonotype was counted a single time. This chain links TRBV7-2 with TRBJ1-1; D is possibly TRBD1 (6 bases). V shed 4 bases and J shed 10 bases, with 16 bases lying between them. Germline V CDR1 and CDR2: SGHTA, FQGNSA. The CDR3 totals 13 residues. The CDR3 spells CASSSYRTVGAFF. CDR3 bases: TGTGCCAGCAGCTCCTACCGGACAGTGGGAGCTTTCTTT.

Written as DNA, the CDR3 is TGCAGTGCTAGAGATACCCCCAAAAGCCACACCTTC. Translated: CSARDTPKSHTF. This rearrangement joins TRBV20-1 to TRBJ1-2, with no clear D. Germline-derived CDR1 and CDR2 are DFQATT and SNEGSKA (reference sequence). The CDR3 runs 12 residues. V was trimmed by 0 bases and J by 12 bases, leaving 14 bases between them.

V and J are TRBV20-1 and TRBJ2-1, with 10 bases identical to TRBD2. CDR1 and CDR2 from the germline V gene are DFQATT and SNEGSKA (reference sequence). Unmatched junction bases numbered 3, after V lost 1 base and J lost 12 bases. CDR3 size: 12 residues. CDR3 in DNA: TGCAGTGCTAGAGCAGCGGGGGGGCCGCAGTTCTTC. This translates into CSARAAGGPQFF.

The chain employs TRBV20-1 and TRBJ2-5; 9 bases agree with TRBD1. The CDR3 sequence is 15 residues long. Germline loops: CDR1 DFQATT, CDR2 SNEGSKA (reference sequence). Trimming cost V 4 bases and J 0 bases; bases outside gene matches: 6. The DNA of the CDR3 is TGCAGTGCTACCAGACAGGGGGATTACCAAGAGACCCAGTACTTC. Protein sequence: CSATRQGDYQETQYF.

This clonotype has just a few counts. The gene calls are TRBV7-9 and TRBJ2-5, with D perhaps TRBD2 (6 bases). This CDR3 contains 13 residues. Trimming shortened V by 0 bases and J by 5 bases, and 7 bases separated the two germline ends. Looked up from germline, CDR1 is SEHNR and CDR2 is FQNEAQ (reference sequence). CDR3 nucleotides: TGTGCCAGCAGCTTAGCGGGGAGGGAGACCCAGTACTTC. It specifies CASSLAGRETQYF. The variable domain in full, completed from reference TRBV7-9 and TRBJ2-5, reads DTGVSQNPRHKITKRGQNVTFRCDPISEHNRLYWYRQTLGQGPEFLTYFQNEAQLEKSRLLSDRFSAERPKGSFSTLEIQRTEQGDSAMYLCASSLAGRETQYFGPGTRLLVL.

This clonotype occurred a few times. The chain carries TRBV28 and TRBJ2-5; TRBD2 aligns across 10 bases. J was trimmed by 2 bases and V by 4 bases; bases with no gene match: 7. The CDR3 is 16 amino acids. The germline V gene encodes CDR1 MDHEN and CDR2 SYDVKM. CDR3 region: CASSSPRLAGQETQYF. CDR3 nucleotides: TGTGCCAGCAGTTCCCCCCGACTAGCGGGTCAAGAGACCCAGTACTTC. The full variable domain, its missing parts supplied by reference TRBV28 and TRBJ2-5, is DVKVTQSSRYLVKRTGEKVFLECVQDMDHENMFWYRQDPGLGLRLIYFSYDVKMKEKGDIPEGYSVSREKKERFSLILESASTNQTSMYLCASSSPRLAGQETQYFGPGTRLLVL.

This chain links TRBV5-4 with TRBJ1-2; 8 bases are a match to TRBD1. The germline V gene has CDR1 SGHNT and CDR2 YYREEE (reference sequence). V dropped 2 bases and J dropped 8; count of bases not matched to a gene: 8. CDR3 length: 14 residues. CDR3 in amino acids: CASSLSGGLDGYTF. The CDR3 nucleotides are TGTGCCAGCAGCTTATCAGGGGGCCTCGACGGCTACACCTTC. Supplemented by reference TRBV5-4 and TRBJ1-2, the full variable domain reads ETGVTQSPTHLIKTRGQQVTLRCSSQSGHNTVSWYQQALGQGPQFIFQYYREEENGRGNFPPRFSGLQFPNYSSELNVNALELDDSALYLCASSLSGGLDGYTFGSGTRLTVV.

This clonotype was picked up a small number of times. The rearrangement links TRBV30 to TRBJ1-1; 8 bases line up with TRBD1. V lost 1 base to trimming and J lost 1 base; unmatched junction nucleotides: 5. The CDR3 spans 15 residues. Germline lookup yields CDR1 GTSNPN and CDR2 SVGIG (reference sequence). This CDR3 is CAWSDKGTGNTEAFF. In DNA, the CDR3 is TGTGCCTGGAGTGATAAAGGGACAGGGAACACTGAAGCTTTCTTT.

This rearrangement joins TRBV6-1 to TRBJ1-2; 8 positions match TRBD1. The CDR3 totals 15 residues. V dropped 4 bases and J dropped 8; count of bases not matched to a gene: 12. The germline V gene encodes CDR1 MNHNS and CDR2 SASEGT. As DNA, the CDR3 is TGTGCCAGCAGTGCCACTCGGCAGGGGGCCGGGGGCTACACCTTC. Its translation is CASSATRQGAGGYTF.

This clonotype appeared a single time. This sequence joins TRBV20-1 and TRBJ1-5; no reliable D call. Per germline, CDR1 DFQATT and CDR2 SNEGSKA (reference sequence). The CDR3 loop spans 15 amino acids. Trimming left V 1 base short and J 0 bases short, with 10 bases between. The CDR3 loop reads CSARGSSGSNQPQHF. The DNA for the CDR3 is TGCAGTGCTAGAGGAAGCAGCGGTAGCAATCAGCCCCAGCATTTT.

J is TRBJ1-5 and V is TRBV6-1, with 12 positions matching TRBD1. J lost 1 base, V lost 6 bases, and 4 bases had no gene match. Germline V CDR1 and CDR2: MNHNS, SASEGT. This CDR3 has 16 residues. The CDR3 DNA reads as TGTGCCAGCAGGGGACAGGGGGCGAGGAGCAATCAGCCCCAGCATTTT. It encodes CASRGQGARSNQPQHF.

This chain links TRBV7-2 with TRBJ2-7; D is uncertain. Trimming removed 4 bases from V and 3 bases from J, with 4 bases in between. This CDR3 has 11 amino acids. Germline V gene data show CDR1 as SGHTA and CDR2 as FQGNSA. The CDR3 loop is CASSSRYEQYF. DNA of the CDR3: TGTGCCAGCAGCTCACGCTACGAGCAGTACTTC.

In nucleotides, the CDR3 is TGTGCCAGCAGTTACTCGACCGGGGAGCTGTTTTTT. Translating gives CASSYSTGELFF. The chain is built from TRBV6-5 and TRBJ2-2; D remains unclear. The CDR3 has 12 residues. Per the germline V gene, CDR1 is MNHEY and CDR2 is SVGAGI. V shed 0 bases and J shed 5 bases, with 1 base lying between them.